This T cell receptor (beta chain) appears in the sequencing data of a study of shared clonotypes between healthy human individuals. Study at large: Those who served as donors were a couple of women and three men between the ages of 18 and 49. Study-level findings and limits: Tissue TCR repertoires likely differ from these blood-only repertoires.

For this clone: Its antigen is currently unknown.

CDR1 is LGHNA and CDR2 is YSLEER in the germline V gene. V gave up 2 bases and J gave up 2 bases; unmatched junction bases: 3. There are 15 residues in the CDR3. Method: immunoSEQ multiplex PCR; TCRdb's copy keeps in-frame clones and lacks some. The sample records about 1.1 million clones, roughly 77% being singletons. Caucasian adults residing in Nashville, Tennessee made up all the donors. Memory CD4+ cells were the fraction left after CD45RA+ naive selection. The TCR comes from a man younger than 35 in good health. Some clones in this sample may be carry-over from other donors' samples. V is TRBV4-3 and J is TRBJ2-1; 7 bases fit TRBD1. The material sequenced was memory CD4+ T cells from PBMCs. Subset indicated: CD45RA-negative fraction. The CDR3 loop is CASSQRQGPYNEQFF. Written as DNA, the CDR3 is TGCGCCAGCAGCCAAAGACAGGGCCCCTACAATGAGCAGTTCTTC.